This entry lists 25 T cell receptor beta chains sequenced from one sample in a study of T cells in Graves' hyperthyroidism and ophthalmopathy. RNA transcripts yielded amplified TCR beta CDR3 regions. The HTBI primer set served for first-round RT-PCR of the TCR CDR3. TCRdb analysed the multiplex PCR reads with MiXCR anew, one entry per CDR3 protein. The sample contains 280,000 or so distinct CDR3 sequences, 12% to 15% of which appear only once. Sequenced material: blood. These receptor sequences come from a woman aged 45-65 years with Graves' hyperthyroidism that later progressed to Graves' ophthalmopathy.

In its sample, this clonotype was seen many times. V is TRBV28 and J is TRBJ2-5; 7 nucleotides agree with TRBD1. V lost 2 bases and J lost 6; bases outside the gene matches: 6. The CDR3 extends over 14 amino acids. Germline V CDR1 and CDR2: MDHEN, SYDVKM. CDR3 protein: CASSLIGGEKTQYF. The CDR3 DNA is TGTGCCAGCAGTTTAATAGGGGGCGAAAAGACCCAGTACTTC.

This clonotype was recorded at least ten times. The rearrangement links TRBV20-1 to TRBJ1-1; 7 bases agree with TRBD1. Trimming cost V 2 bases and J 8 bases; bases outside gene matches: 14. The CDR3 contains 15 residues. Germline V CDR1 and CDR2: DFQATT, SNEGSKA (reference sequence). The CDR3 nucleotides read TGCAGTGCTAGATATCAGGGGGGCGGTGGTAGGGAAGCTTTCTTT. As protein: CSARYQGGGGREAFF.

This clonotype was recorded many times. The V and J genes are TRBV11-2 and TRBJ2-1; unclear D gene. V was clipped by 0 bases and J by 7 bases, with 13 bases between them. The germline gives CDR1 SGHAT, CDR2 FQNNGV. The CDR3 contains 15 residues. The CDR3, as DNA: TGTGCCAGCAGCTTAGAGGGTTTAGGGTGGAATGAGCAGTTCTTC. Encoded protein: CASSLEGLGWNEQFF.

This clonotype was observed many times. The CDR3 reads CASTGILGGLTNTEAFF. The CDR3, as DNA: TGTGCCAGCACCGGTATTCTCGGGGGGCTGACGAACACTGAAGCTTTCTTT. The chain is built from TRBV6-1 and TRBJ1-1, with a tentative D call TRBD1 (6 bases). V lost 7 bases to trimming and J lost 1 base, with 22 bases between them. Germline V CDR1 and CDR2: MNHNS, SASEGT. This CDR3 is 17 amino acids long.

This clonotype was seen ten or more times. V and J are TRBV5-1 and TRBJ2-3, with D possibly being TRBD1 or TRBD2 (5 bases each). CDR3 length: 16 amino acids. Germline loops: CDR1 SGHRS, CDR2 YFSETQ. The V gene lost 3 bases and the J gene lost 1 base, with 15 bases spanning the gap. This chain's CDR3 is CASSSRGRLGTDTQYF. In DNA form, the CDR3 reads TGCGCCAGCAGCTCCCGGGGCCGGCTGGGCACAGATACGCAGTATTTT.

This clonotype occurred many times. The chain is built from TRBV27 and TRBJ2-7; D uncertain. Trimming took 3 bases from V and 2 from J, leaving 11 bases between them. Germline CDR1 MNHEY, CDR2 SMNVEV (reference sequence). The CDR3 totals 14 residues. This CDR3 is CASSFPPRAYEQYF. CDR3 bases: TGTGCCAGCAGTTTCCCGCCCCGCGCCTACGAGCAGTACTTC.

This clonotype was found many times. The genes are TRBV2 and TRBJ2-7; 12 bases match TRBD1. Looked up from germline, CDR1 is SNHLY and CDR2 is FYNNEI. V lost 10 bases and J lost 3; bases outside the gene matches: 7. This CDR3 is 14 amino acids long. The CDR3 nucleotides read TGTGCCATCCAGGGGACAGGGGGCATCTACGAGCAGTACTTC. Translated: CAIQGTGGIYEQYF.

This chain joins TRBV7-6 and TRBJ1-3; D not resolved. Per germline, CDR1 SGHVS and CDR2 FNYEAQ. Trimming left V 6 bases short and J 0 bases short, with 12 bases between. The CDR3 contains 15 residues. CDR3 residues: CASSTGISSGNTIYF. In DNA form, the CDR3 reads TGTGCCAGCAGTACCGGGATCTCCTCTGGAAACACCATATATTTT.

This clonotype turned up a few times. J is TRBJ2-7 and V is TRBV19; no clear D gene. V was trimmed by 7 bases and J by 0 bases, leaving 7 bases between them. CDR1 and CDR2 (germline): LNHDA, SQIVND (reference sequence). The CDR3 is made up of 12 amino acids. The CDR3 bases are TGTGCCAGTAAAGACTCCTCCTACGAGCAGTACTTC. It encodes CASKDSSYEQYF.

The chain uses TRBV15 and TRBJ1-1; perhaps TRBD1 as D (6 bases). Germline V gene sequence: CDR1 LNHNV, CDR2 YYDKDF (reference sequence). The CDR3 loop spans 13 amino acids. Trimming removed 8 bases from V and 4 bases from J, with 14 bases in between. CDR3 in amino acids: CATEQGLRTEAFF. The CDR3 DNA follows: TGTGCCACCGAACAGGGTTTGCGCACTGAAGCTTTCTTT.

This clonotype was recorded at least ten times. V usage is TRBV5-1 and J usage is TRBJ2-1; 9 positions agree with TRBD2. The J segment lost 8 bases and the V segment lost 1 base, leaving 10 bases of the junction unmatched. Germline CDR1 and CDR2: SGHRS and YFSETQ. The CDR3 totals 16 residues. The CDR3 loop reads CASSLPNPAGGYEQFF. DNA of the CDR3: TGCGCCAGCAGCTTGCCGAATCCAGCGGGAGGCTATGAGCAGTTCTTC.

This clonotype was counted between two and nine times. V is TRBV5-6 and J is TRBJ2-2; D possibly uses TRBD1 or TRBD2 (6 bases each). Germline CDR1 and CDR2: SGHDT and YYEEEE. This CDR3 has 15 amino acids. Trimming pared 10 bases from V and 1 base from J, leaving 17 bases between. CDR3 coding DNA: TGTGCCGGGGGGACGGGGGCGGAGAACACCGGGGAGCTGTTTTTT. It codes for CAGGTGAENTGELFF.

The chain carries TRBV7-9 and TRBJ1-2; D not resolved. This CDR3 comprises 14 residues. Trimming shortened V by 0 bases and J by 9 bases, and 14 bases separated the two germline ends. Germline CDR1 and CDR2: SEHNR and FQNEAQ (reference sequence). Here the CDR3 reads CASSLALTRERYTF. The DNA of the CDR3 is TGTGCCAGCAGCTTAGCCCTTACACGGGAGCGCTACACCTTC. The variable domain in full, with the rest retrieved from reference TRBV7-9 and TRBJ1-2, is DTGVSQNPRHKITKRGQNVTFRCDPISEHNRLYWYRQTLGQGPEFLTYFQNEAQLEKSRLLSDRFSAERPKGSFSTLEIQRTEQGDSAMYLCASSLALTRERYTFGSGTRLTVV.

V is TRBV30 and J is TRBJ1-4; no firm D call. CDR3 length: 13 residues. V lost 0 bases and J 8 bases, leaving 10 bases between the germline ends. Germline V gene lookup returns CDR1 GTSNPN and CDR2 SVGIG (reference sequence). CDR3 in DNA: TGTGCCTGGAGTGTATTATTGGGGGAAAAACTGTTTTTT. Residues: CAWSVLLGEKLFF.

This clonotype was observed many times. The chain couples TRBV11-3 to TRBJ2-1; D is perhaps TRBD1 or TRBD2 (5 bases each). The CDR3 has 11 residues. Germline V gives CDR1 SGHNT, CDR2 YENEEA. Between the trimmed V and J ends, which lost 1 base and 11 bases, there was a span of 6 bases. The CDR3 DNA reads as TGTGCCAGCAGCTTAGGGGGACAGCAGTTCTTC. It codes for CASSLGGQQFF.

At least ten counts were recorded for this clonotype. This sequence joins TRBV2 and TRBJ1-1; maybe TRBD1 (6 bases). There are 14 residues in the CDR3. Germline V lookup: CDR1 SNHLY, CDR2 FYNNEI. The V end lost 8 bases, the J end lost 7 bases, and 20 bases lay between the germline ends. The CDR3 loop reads CASSRERGGVEAFF. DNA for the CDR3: TGTGCCAGCTCCCGTGAAAGGGGGGGTGTTGAAGCTTTCTTT.

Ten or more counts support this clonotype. The CDR3 nucleotides are TGTGCCAGCAGCTTTACAGGGGGAGTAGGAACTGAAGCTTTCTTT. This codes for CASSFTGGVGTEAFF. The rearrangement uses TRBV7-9 and TRBJ1-1; 8 bases align to TRBD1. The junction had 8 bases not matched to a gene; V was cut back by 3 bases and J by 5 bases. The CDR3 loop spans 15 amino acids. Germline assignment: CDR1 SEHNR and CDR2 FQNEAQ (reference sequence).

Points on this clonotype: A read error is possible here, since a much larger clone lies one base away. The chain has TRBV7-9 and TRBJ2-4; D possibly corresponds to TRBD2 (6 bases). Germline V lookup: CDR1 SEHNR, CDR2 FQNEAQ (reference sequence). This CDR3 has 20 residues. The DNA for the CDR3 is TGTGCCAGCAGCTTAGGTGGTAGCGGAGGATTCGGGGTAGCCGAAAACATTCAGTACTTC. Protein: CASSLGGSGGFGVAENIQYF. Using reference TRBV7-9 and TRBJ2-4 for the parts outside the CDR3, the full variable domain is DTGVSQNPRHKITKRGQNVTFRCDPISEHNRLYWYRQTLGQGPEFLTYFQNEAQLEKSRLLSDRFSAERPKGSFSTLEIQRTEQGDSAMYLCASSLGGSGGFGVAENIQYFGAGTRLSVL.

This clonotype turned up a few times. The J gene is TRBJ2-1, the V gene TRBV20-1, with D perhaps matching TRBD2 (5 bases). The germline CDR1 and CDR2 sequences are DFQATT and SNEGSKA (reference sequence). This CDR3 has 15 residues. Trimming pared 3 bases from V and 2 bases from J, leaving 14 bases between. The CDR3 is CSARSGSGTYNEQFF. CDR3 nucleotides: TGCAGTGCTAGGTCGGGGAGCGGAACCTACAATGAGCAGTTCTTC.

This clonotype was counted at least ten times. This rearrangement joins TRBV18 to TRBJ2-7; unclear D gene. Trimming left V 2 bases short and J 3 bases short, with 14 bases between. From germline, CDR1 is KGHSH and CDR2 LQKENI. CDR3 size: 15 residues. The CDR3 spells CASSPDGLPHYEQYF. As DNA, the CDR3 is TGTGCCAGCTCACCAGACGGGCTCCCTCACTACGAGCAGTACTTC.

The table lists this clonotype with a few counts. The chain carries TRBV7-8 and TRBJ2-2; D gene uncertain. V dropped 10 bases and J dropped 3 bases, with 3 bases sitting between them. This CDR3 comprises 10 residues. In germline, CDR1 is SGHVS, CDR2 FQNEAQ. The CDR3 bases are TGTGCCACCGACACCGGGGAGCTGTTTTTT. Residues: CATDTGELFF.

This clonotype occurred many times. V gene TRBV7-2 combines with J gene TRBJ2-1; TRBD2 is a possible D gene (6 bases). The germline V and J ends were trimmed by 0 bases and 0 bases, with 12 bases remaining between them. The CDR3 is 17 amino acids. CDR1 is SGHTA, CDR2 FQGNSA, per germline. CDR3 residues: CASSLARDITSYNEQFF. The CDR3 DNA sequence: TGTGCCAGCAGCTTAGCGCGGGATATAACCTCCTACAATGAGCAGTTCTTC.

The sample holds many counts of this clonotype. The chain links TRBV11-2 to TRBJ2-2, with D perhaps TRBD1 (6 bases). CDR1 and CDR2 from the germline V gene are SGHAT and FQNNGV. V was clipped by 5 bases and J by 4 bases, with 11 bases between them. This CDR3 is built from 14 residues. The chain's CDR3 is CASSQDRTTGELFF. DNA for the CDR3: TGTGCCAGCAGCCAAGACAGGACCACCGGGGAGCTGTTTTTT.

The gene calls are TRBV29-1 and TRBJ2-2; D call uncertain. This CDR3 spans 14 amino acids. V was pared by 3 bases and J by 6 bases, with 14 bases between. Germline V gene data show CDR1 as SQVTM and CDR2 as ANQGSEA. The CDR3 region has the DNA TGCAGCGTTGATAGTCAGATGAAGGCCGGGGAGCTGTTTTTT. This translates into CSVDSQMKAGELFF.

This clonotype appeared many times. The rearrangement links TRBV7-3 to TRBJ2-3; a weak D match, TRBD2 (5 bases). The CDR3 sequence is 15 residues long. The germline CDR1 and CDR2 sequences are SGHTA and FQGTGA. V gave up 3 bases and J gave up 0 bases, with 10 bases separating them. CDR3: CASSFGGGSTDTQYF. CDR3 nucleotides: TGTGCCAGCAGCTTCGGCGGCGGGAGCACAGATACGCAGTATTTT. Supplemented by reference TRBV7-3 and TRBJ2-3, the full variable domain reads GAGVSQTPSNKVTEKGKYVELRCDPISGHTALYWYRQSLGQGPEFLIYFQGTGAADDSGLPNDRFFAVRPEGSVSTLKIQRTERGDSAVYLCASSFGGGSTDTQYFGPGTRLTVL.